This T cell receptor beta chain originates from a study of identical twins. General study points: Among out-of-frame alpha sequences shared by twins, low generation probability occurred in excess.

Many counts were recorded for this clonotype. What it recognizes is unknown. TCRdb reanalysed the 5' RACE reads using MiXCR and keeps one entry per CDR3 protein. The profile shows some 240,000 distinct CDR3 sequences, around 8.3% of them singletons. This CDR3 is 14 amino acids long. CDR1 and CDR2 from the germline V gene are SGHRS and YFSETQ. The V end lost 4 bases, the J end lost 8 bases, and 15 bases lay between the germline ends. In addition, the sample was reused for a study of yellow fever vaccine responses in identical twins.

This TCR came from a woman between 18 and 29 years old in good health. The specimen was CD8+ T cells sorted from blood. V gene TRBV5-1 combines with J gene TRBJ1-4; TRBD1 is a possible D gene (5 bases). The CDR3 DNA follows: TGCGCCAGCAGCGGGGACCTTCTTGGGGAAAAACTGTTTTTT. This encodes CASSGDLLGEKLFF.